This is a list of T cell receptor beta chains from one sample in a study of control samples from healthy donors and cancer patients. Using immunoSEQ multiplex PCR, the repertoire was profiled, and TCRdb retains in-frame clones only, with some absent. The sample yields about 150,000 clones, approximately 93% seen once. Sequences were obtained from blood. The receptor source for this set is a man between 18 and 29 years old in good health. Each CDR3 is given with its conserved first and last residue. D genes are given only for firm matches. Some rows have no size entry. The others give once, few or many, or a class for an expanded clone.

>TRBV2|TRBJ1-6|TRBD1|once
TGTGCCAGCAGTGGGACAGGGCGGGAAGATTCACCCCTCCACTTT
CASSGTGREDSPLHF
>TRBV9|TRBJ2-1|.|.
TGTGCCAGCAGCGTAGAAGGAAGTCTGTCTGGTGAGCAGTTCTTC
CASSVEGSLSGEQFF
>TRBV19|TRBJ2-7|.|.
TGTGCCAGTAGCCTGAGGAGCAATGACTACGAGCAGTACTTC
CASSLRSNDYEQYF
>TRBV4-3|TRBJ2-2|TRBD1|.
TGCGCCAGCAGCCAAGATGCGGGACAGGGGTACACCGGGGAGCTGTTTTTT
CASSQDAGQGYTGELFF
>TRBV12-5|TRBJ1-2|.|.
TGTGCTAGTGGTGAACCAGCCGGGGCGACGACGGGTGGCTACACCTTC
CASGEPAGATTGGYTF
>TRBV6-5|TRBJ2-7|TRBD1|.
TGTGCCAGCGGCCGAGACAGGGGCTACGAGCAGTACTTC
CASGRDRGYEQYF
>TRBV7-2|TRBJ1-3|.|.
TGTGCCAGCAGCCCCACTCGGGGCACTGGAAACACCATATATTTT
CASSPTRGTGNTIYF
>TRBV6-5|TRBJ2-5|TRBD2|.
TGTGCCAGCAGTTACTCCTGGACTAGCGGGAGAACCCAGTACTTC
CASSYSWTSGRTQYF
>TRBV24-1|TRBJ2-7|.|once
TGTGCCGTCGAGGGCGAGCAGTACTTC
CAVEGEQYF
>TRBV13|TRBJ2-7|TRBD1|.
TGTGCCAGCAGCCTACTGGGACAGGGGATCCCCTACGAGCAGTACTTC
CASSLLGQGIPYEQYF
>TRBV2|TRBJ1-6|.|.
TGTGCCAGCAGTGAACGGGGCAGCTCCTATAATTCACCCCTCCACTTT
CASSERGSSYNSPLHF
>TRBV6-5|TRBJ1-1|.|.
TGTGCCAGCAGTTACTCATCGAGTTTCAACACTGAAGCTTTCTTT
CASSYSSSFNTEAFF
>TRBV30|TRBJ2-7|.|.
TGTGCCTGGAGAACAGGTCCCCCTGACGAGCAGTACTTC
CAWRTGPPDEQYF
>TRBV5-6|TRBJ1-5|TRBD1|few
TGTGCCAGCAGCCCGGGACAGGGGAGTAGCAATCAGCCCCAGCATTTT
CASSPGQGSSNQPQHF
>TRBV6-1|TRBJ2-7|.|.
TGTGCCAGCAGTGAAAGACTAACAGACTCCTACGAGCAGTACTTC
CASSERLTDSYEQYF
>TRBV19|TRBJ1-5|TRBD1|.
TGTGCCAGTAGTGAGGAACCCGGGACAGAGAATCAGCCCCAGCATTTT
CASSEEPGTENQPQHF
>TRBV2|TRBJ1-3|.|.
TGTGCCAGCAGGATAGACGGGACAAATTTCCCCATATATTTT
CASRIDGTNFPIYF
>TRBV7-3|TRBJ1-6|.|.
TGTGCCAGCAGCCCGGGCCCGAATTCACCCCTCCACTTT
CASSPGPNSPLHF
>TRBV9|TRBJ2-7|.|.
TGTGCCAGCAGCGTAGCTTTGGGGGGTCGGGAGCAGTACTTC
CASSVALGGREQYF
>TRBV6-6|TRBJ1-2|.|.
TGTGCCAGCAGAATAACAGAGACTGCTAACTATGGCTACACCTTC
CASRITETANYGYTF
>TRBV5-8|TRBJ1-5|.|.
TGTGCCAGCAGCCGACCAGGCCTCGTCTATCAGCCCCAGCATTTT
CASSRPGLVYQPQHF
>TRBV29-1|TRBJ2-7|TRBD2|.
TGCAGCGTTGAAGATACTAGCGGGGGGGAATACGAGCAGTACTTC
CSVEDTSGGEYEQYF
>TRBV5-5|TRBJ2-7|.|.
TGTGCCAGCAGCCTGGGTGGATCCAGGGCCTACGAGCAGTACTTC
CASSLGGSRAYEQYF
>TRBV7-3|TRBJ1-6|.|.
TGTGCCAGCAGCCCACAGACAGATTCACCCCTCCACTTT
CASSPQTDSPLHF
>TRBV7-9|TRBJ2-3|TRBD2|.
TGTGCCAGCAGCTTACCGGGAGGGCCTACCCCAGATACGCAGTATTTT
CASSLPGGPTPDTQYF
>TRBV19|TRBJ1-2|TRBD1|.
TGTGCCAGTTCTCGGACAGGGACCCCCCGGAACTATGGCTACACCTTC
CASSRTGTPRNYGYTF
>TRBV6-1|TRBJ1-1|.|few
TGTGCCAGCAGTGAACTGGTGGCTGGGTTGAACACTGAAGCTTTCTTT
CASSELVAGLNTEAFF
>TRBV9|TRBJ2-3|.|.
TGTGCCAGCAGCGTAGTGGACGACCCCCCAGATACGCAGTATTTT
CASSVVDDPPDTQYF
>TRBV19|TRBJ2-1|.|.
TGTGCCAGTAGTATAAGAGGGGTTGACGGTGAGCAGTTCTTC
CASSIRGVDGEQFF
>TRBV9|TRBJ2-7|TRBD2|.
TGTGCCAGCAGCGTAACGGGGGGGGCGAGGAACGAGCAGTACTTC
CASSVTGGARNEQYF
>TRBV4-3|TRBJ2-7|.|.
TGCGCCAGCAGCCAAGATGGAGGGACCTCCTACGAGCAGTACTTC
CASSQDGGTSYEQYF
>TRBV4-1|TRBJ2-5|.|.
TGCGCCAGCAGCCAAATGAGTATGGGCCGGGGACAAGAGACCCAGTACTTC
CASSQMSMGRGQETQYF
>TRBV30|TRBJ2-3|.|.
TGTGCCTGGAATCCCTTGCGGCAGGGGCCAGATACGCAGTATTTT
CAWNPLRQGPDTQYF
>TRBV9|TRBJ2-1|.|.
TGTGCCAGCAGCGTAGTCCCCGGGGATGAGCAGTTCTTC
CASSVVPGDEQFF
>TRBV19|TRBJ1-5|.|.
TGTGCCAGTAGTATAGGGGCAGGGTTGCAGCCCCAGCATTTT
CASSIGAGLQPQHF
>TRBV3-1/TRBV3-2|TRBJ2-3|.|.
TGTGCCAGCAGCTCCCATGGGGTTGGGGCAATGACAGATACGCAGTATTTT
CASSSHGVGAMTDTQYF
>TRBV12-3/TRBV12-4|TRBJ1-2|.|.
TGTGCCAGCAGTCCCCGGGAAGGCGATGGCTACACCTTC
CASSPREGDGYTF
>TRBV25-1|TRBJ1-3|.|.
TGTGCCAGCAGATGGGAGGGGAGTTCTGGAAACACCATATATTTT
CASRWEGSSGNTIYF
>TRBV4-3|TRBJ2-1|.|.
TGCGCCAGCAGCCAAGATACACAGAACCCCTACAATGAGCAGTTCTTC
CASSQDTQNPYNEQFF
>TRBV30|TRBJ1-2|.|.
TGTGCCTGCCAAAAGCAACATAGGGAGAACTATGGCTACACCTTC
CACQKQHRENYGYTF
>TRBV7-8|TRBJ1-1|.|.
TGTGCCAGCAGCCAAGCTCCCGTCGGGACTGAAGCTTTCTTT
CASSQAPVGTEAFF
>TRBV18|TRBJ1-4|.|.
TGTGCCAGCTCACTTCGTTCGGCGTCGCTTAATGAAAAACTGTTTTTT
CASSLRSASLNEKLFF
>TRBV9|TRBJ2-5|TRBD1|.
TGTGCCAGCAGCGCTGGAACAGGGGGTCAAGAGACCCAGTACTTC
CASSAGTGGQETQYF
>TRBV28|TRBJ2-7|.|many
TGTGCCAGCAGTTTCCCCCAGGATGACTACGAGCAGTACTTC
CASSFPQDDYEQYF
>TRBV7-9|TRBJ1-1|TRBD1|.
TGTGCCAGCAGCCTGGGGACAGGGACGGACCTGTCCACTGAAGCTTTCTTT
CASSLGTGTDLSTEAFF
>TRBV7-6|TRBJ2-7|.|.
TGTGCCAGCAGCTTTGGAGGGACCCGCTACGAGCAGTACTTC
CASSFGGTRYEQYF
>TRBV4-2|TRBJ2-3|TRBD2|.
TGTGCCAGCAGCCAAGGGACTAGCGTCACCAAAATATATAGCACAGATACGCAGTATTTT
CASSQGTSVTKIYSTDTQYF
>TRBV6-5|TRBJ1-4|.|.
TGTGCCAGCAGTCCCACGGCTAATGAAAAACTGTTTTTT
CASSPTANEKLFF
>TRBV13|TRBJ1-2|.|.
TGTGCCAGCAGCTTTACAGGGCCCCCTAACTATGGCTACACCTTC
CASSFTGPPNYGYTF
>TRBV28|TRBJ2-1|.|.
TGTGCCAGCAGTCCTTACAATGAGCAGTTCTTC
CASSPYNEQFF
>TRBV5-1|TRBJ2-2|TRBD2|.
TGCGCCAGCATAGGACTAGAAACCGGGGAGCTGTTTTTT
CASIGLETGELFF
>TRBV19|TRBJ1-1|.|.
TGTGCCAGTAGTATCAGCCTGAGCACTGAAGCTTTCTTT
CASSISLSTEAFF
>TRBV10-1|TRBJ1-5|.|.
TGCGCCCGCCCGAGGGGGGCAGAAAGAAATCAGCCCCAGCATTTT
CARPRGAERNQPQHF